The TCR beta chain described here comes from a study of PD-1 blockade in mismatch repair-deficient tumors. Broader study findings: Tumor-resident clones, often undetectable pretreatment in blood, expanded then contracted after pembrolizumab.

The V gene's germline CDR1 is SGHAT and CDR2 FQNNGV. The CDR3 extends over 14 amino acids. The V gene lost 2 bases and the J gene lost 7 bases, with 15 bases spanning the gap. All patients were mismatch repair deficient, assessed by either PCR or immunohistochemistry. TCR sequencing covered a few patients who responded to pembrolizumab. In regard to this clone: Its antigen is not identified.

Assay: immunoSEQ multiplex PCR; the TCRdb copy retains only in-frame clones and omits some. This repertoire shows around 120,000 clones, roughly nine tenths found once; its top ten account for roughly 13%. This rearrangement joins TRBV11-2 to TRBJ2-7, with unresolved D. Sequenced material: peripheral blood, taken 44 weeks after starting pembrolizumab. The clonotype comes from an adult with mismatch repair-deficient cancer. CDR3 amino acids: CASSLFVGWREQYF. DNA for the CDR3: TGTGCCAGCAGCTTATTTGTTGGCTGGCGAGAGCAGTACTTC.